These T cell receptor beta chains were read from a single sample in a study of STAT5B mutations in CD4+ large granular lymphocyte leukemia. TCRdb's copy holds only in-frame clones and misses some; the assay was immunoSEQ multiplex PCR. The top ten hold 3% to 4.5% of the sample, which has 40,000 to 45,000 clones, about four fifths seen once. The specimen sequenced was CD4+ T cells from blood buffy coats. These receptors originate from a human donor in good health. The CDR3 runs from the conserved cysteine through the conserved F or W. Each record gives: D gene, V gene, J gene, clone size, CDR3 DNA, CDR3 protein. A D gene is named only where the DNA matches it firmly. Size values are once, few and many counts, or a class for expanded clones, and some rows have none.

d_gene: NA; v_gene: TRBV6-6; j_gene: TRBJ1-1; abundance: NA; CDR3nt: TGTGCCAGCAGTTACCTTAGTTCCGTGAACACTGAAGCTTTCTTT; CDR3aa: CASSYLSSVNTEAFF
d_gene: NA; v_gene: TRBV20-1; j_gene: TRBJ2-5; abundance: NA; CDR3nt: TGCAGTGCTGGGCCGGGGGAGACCCAGTACTTC; CDR3aa: CSAGPGETQYF
d_gene: NA; v_gene: TRBV9; j_gene: TRBJ2-5; abundance: NA; CDR3nt: TGTGCCAGCAGCGTAGATGGAGGAGGGGGGCAGAAGACGACCCAGTACTTC; CDR3aa: CASSVDGGGGQKTTQYF
d_gene: TRBD1; v_gene: TRBV9; j_gene: TRBJ2-1; abundance: NA; CDR3nt: TGTGCCAGCAGCCGGACAGGATACAATGAGCAGTTCTTC; CDR3aa: CASSRTGYNEQFF
d_gene: NA; v_gene: TRBV28; j_gene: TRBJ2-6; abundance: NA; CDR3nt: TGTGCCAGCTGCGGGGCAAACTCTGGGGCCAACGTCCTGACTTTC; CDR3aa: CASCGANSGANVLTF
d_gene: NA; v_gene: TRBV18; j_gene: TRBJ1-4; abundance: NA; CDR3nt: TGTGCCAGCTCTCCAGGGGTACCTAATGAAAAACTGTTTTTT; CDR3aa: CASSPGVPNEKLFF
d_gene: NA; v_gene: TRBV11-3; j_gene: TRBJ2-5; abundance: once; CDR3nt: TGTGCCAGCAGCTCTTACAGGGACGGAGAGACCCAGTACTTC; CDR3aa: CASSSYRDGETQYF
d_gene: NA; v_gene: TRBV10-3; j_gene: TRBJ1-3; abundance: NA; CDR3nt: TGTGCCATCAGTGAGTCTTCTGGAAACACCATATATTTT; CDR3aa: CAISESSGNTIYF
d_gene: TRBD2; v_gene: TRBV4-3; j_gene: TRBJ2-1; abundance: NA; CDR3nt: TGCGCCAGCAGCCAAGATCCAGGGACTAGCGCCTACAATGAGCAGTTCTTC; CDR3aa: CASSQDPGTSAYNEQFF
d_gene: NA; v_gene: TRBV9; j_gene: TRBJ2-1; abundance: NA; CDR3nt: TGTGCCAGCAGCGTAGTGGGGCGGGGAACCTACAATGAGCAGTTCTTC; CDR3aa: CASSVVGRGTYNEQFF
d_gene: TRBD1; v_gene: TRBV5-1; j_gene: TRBJ1-2; abundance: NA; CDR3nt: TGCGCCAGCAGCTTGGTGAGGGGGCAAGGCTACACCTTC; CDR3aa: CASSLVRGQGYTF
d_gene: NA; v_gene: TRBV18; j_gene: TRBJ2-7; abundance: NA; CDR3nt: TGTGCCAGCTCACCAGGGAAGATCTCCTACGAGCAGTACTTC; CDR3aa: CASSPGKISYEQYF
d_gene: NA; v_gene: TRBV4-1; j_gene: TRBJ1-6; abundance: NA; CDR3nt: TGCGCCAGCAGCCAAGAATCAAGGGTGGGGAATTCACCCCTCCACTTT; CDR3aa: CASSQESRVGNSPLHF
d_gene: TRBD2; v_gene: TRBV7-6; j_gene: TRBJ2-7; abundance: NA; CDR3nt: TGTGCCAGCAGCTTAGGGGCTAGCGGGGGCTACGAGCAGTACTTC; CDR3aa: CASSLGASGGYEQYF
d_gene: TRBD2; v_gene: TRBV5-4; j_gene: TRBJ2-3; abundance: NA; CDR3nt: TGTGCCAGCAGCAGAGGACTAGCGGGAGATACGCAGTATTTT; CDR3aa: CASSRGLAGDTQYF
d_gene: NA; v_gene: TRBV6-5; j_gene: TRBJ2-1; abundance: NA; CDR3nt: TGTGCCAGCAGTTTCCTAGGGACCCGATCCTCCAATGAGCAGTTCTTC; CDR3aa: CASSFLGTRSSNEQFF
d_gene: TRBD2; v_gene: TRBV7-6; j_gene: TRBJ2-7; abundance: NA; CDR3nt: TGTGCCAGCAGCTTGGGGCTAGCGGGAATCTACGAGCAGTACTTC; CDR3aa: CASSLGLAGIYEQYF
d_gene: NA; v_gene: TRBV30; j_gene: TRBJ2-7; abundance: NA; CDR3nt: TGTGCCTGGAGTGAAAAACGGGACCTCCTTCACGAGCAGTACTTC; CDR3aa: CAWSEKRDLLHEQYF
d_gene: NA; v_gene: TRBV4-2; j_gene: TRBJ1-2; abundance: few; CDR3nt: TGTGCCAGCAGCCAAGATTGGGGGTTATATGGCTACACCTTC; CDR3aa: CASSQDWGLYGYTF